This T cell receptor (beta chain) is drawn from a study of patients and donors after allogeneic stem cell transplantation. At least ten counts were recorded for this clonotype. One entry per CDR3 protein, called by TCRdb with MiXCR from the RT-PCR reads. The sample yields under 30,000 distinct CDR3 sequences, roughly 7.3% seen once. The material sequenced was blood, either unsorted or a sorted T cell fraction (not recorded which). This sequence originates from a human donor who was either an allogeneic HSCT recipient or a stem cell or donor lymphocyte infusion donor (not recorded which). It is not recorded whose cells these are; they may come from a transplant donor.

CDR3 coding DNA: TGTGCCATCACGAGGGACAGGGGTAACACTGAAGCTTTCTTT. This encodes CAITRDRGNTEAFF. The rearrangement joins TRBV10-3 to TRBJ1-1; TRBD1 matches 10 bases. The V segment lost 7 bases and the J segment 2 bases; nucleotides outside the gene matches: 4. The CDR3 runs to 14 residues. Per the germline V gene, CDR1 is ENHRY and CDR2 is SYGVKD.